The 26 T cell receptor beta chains reported below all come from one sample, sequenced in a study of cytomegalovirus exposure and HLA in healthy donors. The PCR contained 60 Vbeta and 13 Jbeta primers. Assay: immunoSEQ multiplex PCR; the TCRdb copy retains only in-frame clones and omits some. The sample is made up of about 88,000 clones, and the top ten hold 5.5% of it. Sequencing was carried out using PBMCs. The receptors here all came from a girl aged 5 to 17 in good health and CMV-seropositive.

The rearrangement uses TRBV7-9 and TRBJ2-1; 9 nucleotides match TRBD2. This CDR3 has 14 residues. The V gene end was trimmed by 3 bases and the J gene end by 12 bases; junction bases not matched to a gene: 9. In germline, CDR1 is SEHNR, CDR2 FQNEAQ (reference sequence). CDR3 sequence (DNA): TGTGCCAGCAGCTTTGGCGGGACTAGCTTAGGGCAGTTCTTC. Amino acid sequence: CASSFGGTSLGQFF.

J is TRBJ2-7 and V is TRBV4-3, with D possibly matching TRBD2 (6 bases). CDR3 size: 15 residues. CDR1 is LGHNA, CDR2 YSLEER, per germline. Trimming removed 1 base at V and 3 bases at J, with 13 bases between. CDR3 sequence reads: CASSQVAAGNYEQYF. The CDR3 nucleotides read TGCGCCAGCAGCCAAGTCGCGGCGGGGAACTACGAGCAGTACTTC.

The V and J genes are TRBV13 and TRBJ2-5, with 7 bases aligning to TRBD1. Germline V gene data show CDR1 as PRHDT and CDR2 as FYEKMQ (reference sequence). This CDR3 comprises 14 residues. V lost 5 bases to trimming and J lost 4 bases; unmatched junction nucleotides: 7. The CDR3 loop reads CASSITGDGETQYF. The CDR3 nucleotides read TGTGCCAGCAGCATAACAGGGGATGGAGAGACCCAGTACTTC.

The chain carries TRBV27 and TRBJ2-1; TRBD1 is a possible D gene (5 bases). CDR3 length: 14 amino acids. V dropped 0 bases and J dropped 4 bases, with 7 bases sitting between them. Germline V CDR1 and CDR2: MNHEY, SMNVEV (reference sequence). CDR3 sequence (DNA): TGTGCCAGCAGTTTATCCGCAGGGTACAATGAGCAGTTCTTC. It encodes CASSLSAGYNEQFF.

V gene TRBV19 combines with J gene TRBJ1-1; 9 bases agree with TRBD1. From germline, CDR1 is LNHDA and CDR2 SQIVND (reference sequence). Unmatched junction bases numbered 7, after V lost 7 bases and J lost 4 bases. This CDR3 region has 14 residues. Here the CDR3 reads CASTTGGWGTEAFF. CDR3 in DNA: TGTGCCAGTACTACAGGGGGCTGGGGCACTGAAGCTTTCTTT.

V usage is TRBV19 and J usage is TRBJ1-5, with 7 bases lining up with TRBD1. The V gene's germline CDR1 is LNHDA and CDR2 SQIVND (reference sequence). Trimming removed 6 bases from V and 2 bases from J; junction bases left unmatched: 16. This CDR3 has 18 residues. CDR3 loop: CASRTRYNRGKGNQPQHF. The CDR3 coding sequence is TGTGCCAGTAGAACCCGCTATAACAGGGGAAAAGGCAATCAGCCCCAGCATTTT.

The chain joins TRBV6-6 to TRBJ1-5, with D possibly being TRBD1 (6 bases). The V and J ends lost 4 bases and 2 bases respectively, with 12 bases between them. The CDR3 has 15 residues. The germline V gene has CDR1 MNHNY and CDR2 SVGAGI (reference sequence). The CDR3 nucleotides read TGTGCCAGCAGTTCTACAGGGATGGGCAATCAGCCCCAGCATTTT. Residues: CASSSTGMGNQPQHF.

This rearrangement joins TRBV6-5 to TRBJ2-7; perhaps TRBD1 as D (5 bases). The CDR3 is 14 amino acids. Per germline, CDR1 MNHEY and CDR2 SVGAGI. V gave up 4 bases and J gave up 2 bases, with 12 bases separating them. This chain's CDR3 is CASSSKDTTYEQYF. The CDR3 DNA sequence: TGTGCCAGCAGTTCCAAGGACACTACCTACGAGCAGTACTTC.

CDR3 DNA sequence: TGTGCCAGCAGTTCGGGGACTAGCGGGGCCTTACGAACCAAAAACATTCAGTACTTC. Protein sequence: CASSSGTSGALRTKNIQYF. V usage is TRBV28 and J usage is TRBJ2-4; 13 positions match TRBD2. The CDR3 is 19 amino acids. Trimming cost V 4 bases and J 2 bases; bases outside gene matches: 11. Per germline, CDR1 MDHEN and CDR2 SYDVKM.

V is TRBV4-1 and J is TRBJ2-2, with TRBD2 matching 8 bases. J gave up 5 bases and V 4 bases, and 9 bases lay outside the gene matches. Germline assignment: CDR1 MGHRA and CDR2 YSYEKL. This CDR3 is built from 16 residues. In DNA, the CDR3 is TGCGCCAGCAGCCTCGAGCGGGGGCTACCTACCGGGGAGCTGTTTTTT. Translation gives CASSLERGLPTGELFF.

This chain uses TRBV30 with TRBJ2-5; possibly TRBD2 for D (5 bases). The CDR3 length is 12 residues. Trimming took off 5 bases at V and 4 bases at J, with 11 bases between the two ends. CDR1 and CDR2 (germline): GTSNPN, SVGIG (reference sequence). CDR3 amino acids: CAWDDEGETQYF. The DNA for the CDR3 is TGTGCCTGGGATGATGAGGGAGAGACCCAGTACTTC.

The chain has TRBV2 and TRBJ1-1; D remains ambiguous. The germline V and J ends were trimmed by 8 bases and 5 bases, with 9 bases remaining between them. Germline CDR1 is SNHLY and CDR2 is FYNNEI. This CDR3 has 11 residues. CDR3 loop: CASLDGTEAFF. For the CDR3, the DNA is TGTGCCAGCCTAGACGGGACTGAAGCTTTCTTT.

V and J are TRBV4-3 and TRBJ2-3; TRBD2 agrees at 10 bases. The length of the CDR3 is 17 residues. Germline V CDR1 and CDR2: LGHNA, YSLEER. Trimming cost V 0 bases and J 2 bases; bases outside gene matches: 5. The CDR3 DNA follows: TGCGCCAGCAGCCAAGATGGTAGCGGGGGGTTCACAGATACGCAGTATTTT. Amino acid sequence: CASSQDGSGGFTDTQYF.

The chain uses TRBV2 and TRBJ1-5; D possibly corresponds to TRBD1 (5 bases). CDR1 SNHLY and CDR2 FYNNEI come from the germline V gene. V was trimmed by 3 bases and J by 14 bases, leaving 14 bases between them. The length of the CDR3 is 12 residues. DNA of the CDR3: TGTGCCAGCAGTGATCAAGGGGCCCCGGAGCATTTT. Protein sequence: CASSDQGAPEHF.

The chain links TRBV6-1 to TRBJ1-2; no reliable D call. Trimming left V 0 bases short and J 3 bases short, with 5 bases between. The CDR3 consists of 13 residues. The germline CDR1 and CDR2 sequences are MNHNS and SASEGT. The CDR3 sequence is CASSEALDYGYTF. The CDR3 region has the DNA TGTGCCAGCAGTGAAGCTCTCGACTATGGCTACACCTTC.

The V gene is TRBV14, the J gene TRBJ1-6; D is perhaps TRBD1 (5 bases). There are 14 residues in the CDR3. Trimming pared 5 bases from V and 7 bases from J, leaving 12 bases between. Germline V gene lookup returns CDR1 SGHDN and CDR2 FVKESK. The CDR3 here is CASSYPTVNSPLHF. The CDR3 region has the DNA TGTGCCAGCAGCTACCCGACAGTAAATTCACCCCTCCACTTT.

The chain is built from TRBV2 and TRBJ1-6, with a weak D call TRBD1 (6 bases). This CDR3 contains 15 residues. V was shortened by 4 bases and J by 9 bases, with 16 bases between the two germline ends. Germline lookup yields CDR1 SNHLY and CDR2 FYNNEI. CDR3 residues: CASSAGQSITSPLHF. The CDR3, as DNA: TGTGCCAGCAGTGCAGGACAGTCTATCACTTCACCCCTCCACTTT.

This chain connects TRBV5-6 to TRBJ2-7; D call uncertain. The germline V gene encodes CDR1 SGHDT and CDR2 YYEEEE. V gave up 1 base and J gave up 3 bases, with 11 bases separating them. The CDR3 sequence is 14 residues long. The CDR3 DNA sequence: TGTGCCAGCAGCTTGACTGCCTCTGGCTACGAGCAGTACTTC. Its protein product is CASSLTASGYEQYF.

DNA of the CDR3: TGTGCCAGCAGCTTGGCCCAGGGGGCCTATGATGGCTACACCTTC. It translates to CASSLAQGAYDGYTF. The genes are TRBV5-6 and TRBJ1-2; TRBD1 agrees at 8 bases. Germline CDR1 SGHDT, CDR2 YYEEEE. After removal of 0 bases from V and 6 bases from J, the junction contained 7 bases not matched to a gene. The CDR3 totals 15 residues.

The chain links TRBV6-6 to TRBJ2-5, with D tentatively TRBD1 (5 bases). The ends were cut back, 6 bases at V and 2 bases at J, with 19 bases in the middle. The CDR3 sequence is 16 residues long. In germline, CDR1 is MNHNY, CDR2 SVGAGI (reference sequence). CDR3 loop: CASSRPAGGAQETQYF. The CDR3, as DNA: TGTGCCAGCAGCCGTCCCGCAGGTGGGGCGCAAGAGACCCAGTACTTC.

The rearrangement uses TRBV7-3 and TRBJ2-3, with no clear D. CDR1 and CDR2 (germline): SGHTA, FQGTGA. Trimming pared 5 bases from V and 0 bases from J, leaving 6 bases between. The CDR3 spans 13 residues. CDR3 DNA: TGTGCCAGCAGCCAACTGAGCACAGATACGCAGTATTTT. It codes for CASSQLSTDTQYF.

The gene calls are TRBV6-1 and TRBJ1-2; TRBD1 matches 8 bases. CDR1 and CDR2 (germline): MNHNS, SASEGT. The ends lost 4 bases at V and 3 bases at J; junction bases unmatched: 4. CDR3 size: 14 residues. This CDR3 reads CASSAQGADYGYTF. The DNA for the CDR3 is TGTGCCAGCAGTGCCCAGGGGGCCGACTATGGCTACACCTTC.

This sequence joins TRBV29-1 and TRBJ2-1; D might be TRBD1 (5 bases). With 7 bases removed from V and 5 bases from J, the gap between germline ends came to 18 bases. The CDR3 contains 14 residues. Per germline, CDR1 SQVTM and CDR2 ANQGSEA. The CDR3 loop reads CSARSDRDDNEQFF. The CDR3 bases are TGCAGCGCACGAAGCGACAGAGACGACAATGAGCAGTTCTTC.

The J gene is TRBJ2-5, the V gene TRBV13, with 12 nucleotides matching TRBD2. The CDR3 runs 14 residues. Germline assignment: CDR1 PRHDT and CDR2 FYEKMQ (reference sequence). V dropped 5 bases and J dropped 4; count of bases not matched to a gene: 2. The DNA of the CDR3 is TGTGCCAGCAGCCAGGGACTAGCGGGAGAGACCCAGTACTTC. Translated: CASSQGLAGETQYF.

V and J are TRBV5-1 and TRBJ2-5, with D maybe TRBD1 (5 bases). V was trimmed by 4 bases and J by 3 bases, leaving 7 bases between them. There are 12 residues in the CDR3. Germline assignment: CDR1 SGHRS and CDR2 YFSETQ. For the CDR3, the DNA is TGCGCCAGCAGCGGACAAAAAGAGACCCAGTACTTC. This codes for CASSGQKETQYF.

The chain recombines TRBV11-2 with TRBJ1-5, with D perhaps matching TRBD1 (5 bases). Germline V lookup: CDR1 SGHAT, CDR2 FQNNGV. This CDR3 region has 14 residues. Trimming shortened V by 5 bases and J by 3 bases, and 11 bases separated the two germline ends. CDR3 coding DNA: TGTGCCAGCAGCCTCGACAGAGACAATCAGCCCCAGCATTTT. It encodes CASSLDRDNQPQHF.